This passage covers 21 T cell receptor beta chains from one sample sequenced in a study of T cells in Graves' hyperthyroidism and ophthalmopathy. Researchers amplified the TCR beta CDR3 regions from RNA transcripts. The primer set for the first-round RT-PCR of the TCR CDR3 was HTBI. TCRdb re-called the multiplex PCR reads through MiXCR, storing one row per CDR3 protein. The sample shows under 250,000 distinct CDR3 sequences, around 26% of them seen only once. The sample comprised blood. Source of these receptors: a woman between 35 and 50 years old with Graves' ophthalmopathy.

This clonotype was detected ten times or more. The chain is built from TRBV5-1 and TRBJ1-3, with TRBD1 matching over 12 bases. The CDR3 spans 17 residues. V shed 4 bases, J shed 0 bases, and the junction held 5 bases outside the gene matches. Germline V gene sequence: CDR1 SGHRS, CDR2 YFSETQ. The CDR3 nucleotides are TGCGCCAGCAGCGGCGGGACAGGGGGCACCTCTGGAAACACCATATATTTT. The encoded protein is CASSGGTGGTSGNTIYF.

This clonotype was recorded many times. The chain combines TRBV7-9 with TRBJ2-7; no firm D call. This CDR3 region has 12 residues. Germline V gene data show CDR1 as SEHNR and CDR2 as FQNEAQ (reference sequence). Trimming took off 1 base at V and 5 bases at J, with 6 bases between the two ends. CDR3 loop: CASSLGTNEQYF. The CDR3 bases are TGTGCCAGCAGCTTAGGAACCAACGAGCAGTACTTC.

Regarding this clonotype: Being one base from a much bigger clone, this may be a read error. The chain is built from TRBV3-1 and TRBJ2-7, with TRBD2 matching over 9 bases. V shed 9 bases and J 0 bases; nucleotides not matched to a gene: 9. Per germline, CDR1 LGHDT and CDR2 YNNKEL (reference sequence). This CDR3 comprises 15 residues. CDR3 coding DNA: TGTGCCAGAAGCAACGGACTAGCGCTCTCCTACGAGCAGTACTTC. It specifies CARSNGLALSYEQYF.

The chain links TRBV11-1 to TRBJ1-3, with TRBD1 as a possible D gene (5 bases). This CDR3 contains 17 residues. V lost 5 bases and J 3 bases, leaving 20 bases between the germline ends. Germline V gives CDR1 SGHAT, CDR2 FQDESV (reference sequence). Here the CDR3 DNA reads TGTGCCAGCAGCCGTTCGGGGACCGTCTTTCGTGGAAACACCATATATTTT. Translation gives CASSRSGTVFRGNTIYF.

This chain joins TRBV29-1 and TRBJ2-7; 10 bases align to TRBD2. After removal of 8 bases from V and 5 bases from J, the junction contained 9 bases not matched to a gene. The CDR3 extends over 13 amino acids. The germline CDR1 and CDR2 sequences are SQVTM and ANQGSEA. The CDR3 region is CSSRGTSGNEQYF. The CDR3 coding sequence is TGCAGCTCCCGAGGAACTAGCGGGAACGAGCAGTACTTC.

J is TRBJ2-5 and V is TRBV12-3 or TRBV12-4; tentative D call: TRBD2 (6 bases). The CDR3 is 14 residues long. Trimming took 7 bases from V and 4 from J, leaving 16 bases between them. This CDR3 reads CASTNSGGRETQYF. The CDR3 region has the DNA TGTGCCAGCACCAACTCCGGGGGTAGAGAGACCCAGTACTTC.

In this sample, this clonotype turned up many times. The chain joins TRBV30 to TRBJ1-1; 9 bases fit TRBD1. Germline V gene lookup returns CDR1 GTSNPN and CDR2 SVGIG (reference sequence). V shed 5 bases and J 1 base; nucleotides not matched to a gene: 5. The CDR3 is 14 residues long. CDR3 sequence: CAWAPGQGNTEAFF. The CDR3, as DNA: TGTGCCTGGGCACCGGGACAGGGGAACACTGAAGCTTTCTTT.

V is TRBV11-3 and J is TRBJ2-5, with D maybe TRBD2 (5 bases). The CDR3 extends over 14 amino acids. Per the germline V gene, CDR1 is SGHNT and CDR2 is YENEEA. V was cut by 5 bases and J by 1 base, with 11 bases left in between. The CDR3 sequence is CASSANAGQETQYF. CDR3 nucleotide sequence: TGTGCCAGCAGCGCAAACGCGGGCCAAGAGACCCAGTACTTC. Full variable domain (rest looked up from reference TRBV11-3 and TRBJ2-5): EAGVVQSPRYKIIEKKQPVAFWCNPISGHNTLYWYLQNLGQGPELLIRYENEEAVDDSQLPKDRFSAERLKGVDSTLKIQPAELGDSAVYLCASSANAGQETQYFGPGTRLLVL.

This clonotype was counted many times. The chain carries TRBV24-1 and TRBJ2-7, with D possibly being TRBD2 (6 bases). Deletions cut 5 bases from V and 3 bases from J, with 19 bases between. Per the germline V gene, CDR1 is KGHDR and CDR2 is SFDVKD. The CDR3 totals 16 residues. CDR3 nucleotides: TGTGCCACCAGTGCTCCGAACGTGGGGGGTTTCTACGAGCAGTACTTC. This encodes CATSAPNVGGFYEQYF.

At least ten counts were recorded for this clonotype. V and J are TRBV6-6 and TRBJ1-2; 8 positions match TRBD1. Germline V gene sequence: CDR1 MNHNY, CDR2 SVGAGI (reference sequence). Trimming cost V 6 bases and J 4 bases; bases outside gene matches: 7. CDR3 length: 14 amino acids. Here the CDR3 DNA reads TGTGCCAGCAGGTCAGGACAGGGTGGCTATGGCTACACCTTC. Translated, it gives CASRSGQGGYGYTF.

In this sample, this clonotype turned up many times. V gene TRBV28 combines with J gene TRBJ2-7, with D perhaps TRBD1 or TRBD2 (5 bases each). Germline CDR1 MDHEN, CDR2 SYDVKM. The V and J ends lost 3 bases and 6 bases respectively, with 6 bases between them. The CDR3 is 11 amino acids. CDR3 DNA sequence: TGTGCCAGCAGTTTGGGGACCGAGCAGTACTTC. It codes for CASSLGTEQYF. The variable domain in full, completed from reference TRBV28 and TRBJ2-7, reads DVKVTQSSRYLVKRTGEKVFLECVQDMDHENMFWYRQDPGLGLRLIYFSYDVKMKEKGDIPEGYSVSREKKERFSLILESASTNQTSMYLCASSLGTEQYFGPGTRLTVT.

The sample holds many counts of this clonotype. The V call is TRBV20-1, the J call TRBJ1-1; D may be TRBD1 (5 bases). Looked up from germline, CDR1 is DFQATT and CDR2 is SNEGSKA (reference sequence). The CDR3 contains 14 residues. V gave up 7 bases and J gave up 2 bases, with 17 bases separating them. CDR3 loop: CSVGRASVNTEAFF. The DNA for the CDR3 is TGCAGTGTAGGCAGGGCGTCAGTAAACACTGAAGCTTTCTTT.

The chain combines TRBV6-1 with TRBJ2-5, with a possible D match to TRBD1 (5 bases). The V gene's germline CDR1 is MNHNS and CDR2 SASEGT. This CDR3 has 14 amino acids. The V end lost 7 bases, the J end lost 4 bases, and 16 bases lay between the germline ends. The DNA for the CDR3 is TGTGCCAGCACCACGAGAAGGGGTGGAGAGACCCAGTACTTC. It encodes CASTTRRGGETQYF.

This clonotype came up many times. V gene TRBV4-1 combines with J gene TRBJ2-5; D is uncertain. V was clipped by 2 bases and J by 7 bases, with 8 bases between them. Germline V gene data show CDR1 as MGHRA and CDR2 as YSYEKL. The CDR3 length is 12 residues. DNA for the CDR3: TGCGCCAGCAGCCAACCCAAAGGGACCCAGTACTTC. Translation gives CASSQPKGTQYF.

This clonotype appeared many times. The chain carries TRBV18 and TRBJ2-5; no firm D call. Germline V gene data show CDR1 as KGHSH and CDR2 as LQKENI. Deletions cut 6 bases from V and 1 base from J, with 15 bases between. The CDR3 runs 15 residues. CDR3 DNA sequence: TGTGCCAGCTCGCCCCCTGAAGGGATCCAAGAGACCCAGTACTTC. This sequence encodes CASSPPEGIQETQYF.

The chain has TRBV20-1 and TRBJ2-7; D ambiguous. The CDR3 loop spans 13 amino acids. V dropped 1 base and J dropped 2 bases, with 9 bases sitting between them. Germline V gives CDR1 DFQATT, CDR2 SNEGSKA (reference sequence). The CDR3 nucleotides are TGCAGTGCTAGAGTAAGGATCCCCTACGAGCAGTACTTC. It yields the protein CSARVRIPYEQYF.

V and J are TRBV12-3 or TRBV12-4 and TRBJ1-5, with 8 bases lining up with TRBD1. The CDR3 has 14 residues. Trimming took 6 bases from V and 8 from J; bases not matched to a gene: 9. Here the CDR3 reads CASRATGGTEPQHF. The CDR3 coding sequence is TGTGCCAGCAGAGCTACAGGGGGGACGGAGCCCCAGCATTTT.

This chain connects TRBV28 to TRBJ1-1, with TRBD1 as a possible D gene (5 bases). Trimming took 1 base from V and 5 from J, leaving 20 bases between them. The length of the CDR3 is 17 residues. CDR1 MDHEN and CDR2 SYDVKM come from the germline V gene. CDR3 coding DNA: TGTGCCAGCAGTTTATTCGCACAGTATAGGGGCACAACTGAAGCTTTCTTT. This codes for CASSLFAQYRGTTEAFF.

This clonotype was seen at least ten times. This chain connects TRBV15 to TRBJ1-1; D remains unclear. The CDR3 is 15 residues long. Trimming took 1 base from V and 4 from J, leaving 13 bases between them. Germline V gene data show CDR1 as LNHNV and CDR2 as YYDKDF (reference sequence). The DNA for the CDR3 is TGTGCCACCAGCAGAGCGGGGTCGTCTCCCACTGAAGCTTTCTTT. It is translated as CATSRAGSSPTEAFF. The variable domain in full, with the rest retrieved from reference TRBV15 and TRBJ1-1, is DAMVIQNPRYQVTQFGKPVTLSCSQTLNHNVMYWYQQKSSQAPKLLFHYYDKDFNNEADTPDNFQSRRPNTSFCFLDIRSPGLGDTAMYLCATSRAGSSPTEAFFGQGTRLTVV.

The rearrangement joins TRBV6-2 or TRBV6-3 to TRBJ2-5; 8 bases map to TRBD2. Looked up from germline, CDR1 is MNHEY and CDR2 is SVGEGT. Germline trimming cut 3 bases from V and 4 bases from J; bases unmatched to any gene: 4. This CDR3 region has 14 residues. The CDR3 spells CASSYSGKRETQYF. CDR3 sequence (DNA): TGTGCCAGCAGTTATAGCGGGAAGAGAGAGACCCAGTACTTC.

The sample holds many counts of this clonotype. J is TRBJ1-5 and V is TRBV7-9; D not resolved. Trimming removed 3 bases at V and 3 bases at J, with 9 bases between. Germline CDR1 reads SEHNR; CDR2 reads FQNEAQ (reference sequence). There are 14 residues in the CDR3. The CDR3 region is CASSLPGDNQPQHF. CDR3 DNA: TGTGCCAGCAGCTTGCCCGGGGACAATCAGCCCCAGCATTTT.